The 8 T cell receptor beta chains below come from one sample, sequenced in a study of cytomegalovirus exposure and HLA in healthy donors. PCR primers comprised 60 Vbeta and 13 Jbeta primers. Sequencing used immunoSEQ multiplex PCR; TCRdb keeps in-frame clones, though not all of them. The table has 150,000 to 200,000 clones, approximately 80% seen once. The sequenced material came from PBMCs. These receptors were collected from a woman aged 25 to 39 in good health and CMV-seropositive.

V usage is TRBV5-6 and J usage is TRBJ1-1; D is uncertain. CDR3 size: 16 residues. Trimming took off 4 bases at V and 1 base at J, with 17 bases between the two ends. Germline-derived CDR1 and CDR2 are SGHDT and YYEEEE. CDR3 bases: TGTGCCAGCAGCCCGGAGCGGGCGGTGGAGAACACTGAAGCTTTCTTT. It specifies CASSPERAVENTEAFF. Looking up the rest from reference TRBV5-6 and TRBJ1-1 gives the full variable domain: DAGVTQSPTHLIKTRGQQVTLRCSPKSGHDTVSWYQQALGQGPQFIFQYYEEEERQRGNFPDRFSGHQFPNYSSELNVNALLLGDSALYLCASSPERAVENTEAFFGQGTRLTVV.

V gene TRBV27 combines with J gene TRBJ2-7; TRBD1 matches 7 bases. Germline assignment: CDR1 MNHEY and CDR2 SMNVEV (reference sequence). CDR3 length equals 14 residues. V was clipped by 2 bases and J by 4 bases; unmatched bases: 5. CDR3 protein: CASSLRGGAYEQYF. The CDR3 region has the DNA TGTGCCAGCAGTTTAAGAGGGGGCGCTTACGAGCAGTACTTC.

This chain uses TRBV7-9 with TRBJ2-7; D possibly corresponds to TRBD1 (6 bases). Trimming cost V 5 bases and J 6 bases, with 14 bases left between them. The CDR3 loop spans 13 amino acids. Germline lookup yields CDR1 SEHNR and CDR2 FQNEAQ (reference sequence). The CDR3 loop reads CASSTGTFSEQYF. Here the CDR3 DNA reads TGTGCCAGCAGCACCGGGACATTCTCCGAGCAGTACTTC.

This sequence joins TRBV4-1 and TRBJ1-2; D call uncertain. The CDR3 contains 14 residues. CDR1 and CDR2 from the germline V gene are MGHRA and YSYEKL. V was clipped by 1 base and J by 2 bases, with 8 bases between them. Written as DNA, the CDR3 is TGCGCCAGCAGCCAAGTAAGCGGAAACTATGGCTACACCTTC. This gives the protein CASSQVSGNYGYTF.

This clone was counted a few times. CDR3 nucleotides: TGTGCCAGTTTTTTCAAGCAGAAGGCGGCATACGAGCAGTACTTC. Its translation: CASFFKQKAAYEQYF. The chain is built from TRBV7-2 and TRBJ2-7, with D hard to call. The V gene's germline CDR1 is SGHTA and CDR2 FQGNSA. The ends were cut back, 9 bases at V and 4 bases at J, with 22 bases in the middle. This CDR3 has 15 amino acids.

The chain combines TRBV28 with TRBJ1-1; D remains unclear. Per the germline V gene, CDR1 is MDHEN and CDR2 is SYDVKM. The CDR3 has 13 residues. Trimming took off 6 bases at V and 4 bases at J, with 12 bases between the two ends. The CDR3 protein is CASSFGGSTEAFF. The CDR3 DNA is TGTGCCAGCAGCTTCGGCGGTAGCACTGAAGCTTTCTTT.

V usage is TRBV5-6 and J usage is TRBJ2-1, with a tentative D call TRBD1 (6 bases). This CDR3 spans 16 amino acids. From germline, CDR1 is SGHDT and CDR2 YYEEEE. The V end was cut by 4 bases, the J end by 0 bases, with 14 bases between. CDR3 coding DNA: TGTGCCAGCAGCACCTGGACAGAGGTCTCCTACAATGAGCAGTTCTTC. It yields the protein CASSTWTEVSYNEQFF.

V usage is TRBV11-2 and J usage is TRBJ2-7, with D perhaps TRBD2 (6 bases). Germline CDR1 is SGHAT and CDR2 is FQNNGV. The germline V and J ends were trimmed by 0 bases and 3 bases, with 12 bases remaining between them. CDR3 length: 15 residues. CDR3 in DNA: TGTGCCAGCAGCTTAGAGGGGGGATACTACTACGAGCAGTACTTC. Translated, it gives CASSLEGGYYYEQYF.